Shown below are 16 T cell receptor beta chains from a single sample sequenced in a study of cytomegalovirus exposure and HLA in healthy donors (dated by TCRdb to 2016 to 2017). Library preparation used the immunoSEQ multiplex PCR assay. TCRdb's version of the immuneACCESS table is confined to in-frame rearrangements and falls short of the full clone set. An unresolved V gene accounts for under half of the shortfall where checked; the remainder is of unknown origin. In this sample the table shows roughly 240,000 clones, around nine tenths of which occur a single time. The biggest ten clones account for around 2.6% of the sample. The sample taken for sequencing was PBMCs. These receptors all come from a young man in good health and CMV-seronegative.

This clone was seen more than once but under ten times. J is TRBJ1-6 and V is TRBV13; 10 nucleotides line up with TRBD1. The V gene's germline CDR1 is PRHDT and CDR2 FYEKMQ (reference sequence). The V and J ends lost 5 bases and 8 bases, in that order; junction bases with no gene match: 9. The CDR3 extends over 16 amino acids. The CDR3 sequence: CASSEISGTGDSPLHF. CDR3 DNA sequence: TGTGCCAGCAGCGAAATCAGCGGGACAGGGGATTCACCCCTCCACTTT.

The chain recombines TRBV5-6 with TRBJ1-3, with D possibly matching TRBD1 (6 bases). Germline loops: CDR1 SGHDT, CDR2 YYEEEE. The V and J ends lost 1 base and 0 bases respectively, with 11 bases between them. CDR3 length equals 16 residues. CDR3 DNA sequence: TGTGCCAGCAGCTTGTTTGGACAGAGCTCTGGAAACACCATATATTTT. Translating gives CASSLFGQSSGNTIYF.

The chain carries TRBV7-2 and TRBJ2-1, with D tentatively TRBD2 (5 bases). The CDR3 runs 14 residues. In germline, CDR1 is SGHTA, CDR2 FQGNSA. V was pared by 5 bases and J by 7 bases, with 15 bases between. The CDR3 DNA follows: TGTGCCAGCAGCCAGGACCGCGGGCGGAATGAGCAGTTCTTC. Translated, it gives CASSQDRGRNEQFF.

This sequence joins TRBV6-5 and TRBJ1-4, with TRBD1 matching 9 bases. The CDR3 is made up of 14 amino acids. V shed 4 bases and J 13 bases; nucleotides not matched to a gene: 10. The V gene's germline CDR1 is MNHEY and CDR2 SVGAGI. In nucleotides, the CDR3 is TGTGCCAGCAGTTCAACAGGGGGCGGGGAGGTACTGTTTTTT. Protein: CASSSTGGGEVLFF.

The rearrangement uses TRBV28 and TRBJ2-7; 13 nucleotides align to TRBD2. V shed 6 bases and J 4 bases; nucleotides not matched to a gene: 3. The CDR3 extends over 14 amino acids. CDR1 and CDR2 (germline): MDHEN, SYDVKM. In DNA form, the CDR3 reads TGTGCCAGCAGCATGACTAGCGGGAGGTACGAGCAGTACTTC. It codes for CASSMTSGRYEQYF.

The chain carries TRBV5-1 and TRBJ2-5; D possibly corresponds to TRBD1 (6 bases). Trimming took 10 bases from V and 3 from J, leaving 13 bases between them. CDR3 length: 12 amino acids. CDR1 and CDR2 from the germline V gene are SGHRS and YFSETQ. CDR3 region: CASGQKKETQYF. The CDR3 DNA follows: TGCGCCTCTGGACAGAAGAAAGAGACCCAGTACTTC.

The chain employs TRBV27 and TRBJ1-5, with D possibly TRBD1 on 6 matching bases. Trimming stripped 3 bases from V and 5 bases from J, with 11 bases between. The CDR3 covers 14 residues. Germline V lookup: CDR1 MNHEY, CDR2 SMNVEV (reference sequence). DNA of the CDR3: TGTGCCAGCAGTTTTAGGGGGTTTGATCAGCCCCAGCATTTT. Its translation: CASSFRGFDQPQHF.

The V and J genes are TRBV21-1 and TRBJ1-2; no DNA check was done on the table's D call, TRBD1. TRBV21-1 is flagged as a pseudogene. The CDR3 has 14 residues. CDR3 residues: CASSKVFRDSGYTF. CDR3 DNA sequence: TGTGCCAGCAGCAAAGTATTTCGCGACAGCGGCTACACCTTC.

The chain has TRBV7-2 and TRBJ2-3; 16 bases map to TRBD2. V dropped 5 bases and J dropped 3; count of bases not matched to a gene: 8. The CDR3 consists of 18 residues. Germline V gene lookup returns CDR1 SGHTA and CDR2 FQGNSA. The CDR3 sequence is CASSQGLAGGSGTDTQYF. The CDR3 DNA sequence: TGTGCCAGCAGCCAGGGACTAGCGGGAGGGTCGGGAACAGATACGCAGTATTTT.

This chain uses TRBV4-1 with TRBJ2-2, with a weak D call TRBD2 (6 bases). Germline-derived CDR1 and CDR2 are MGHRA and YSYEKL. The germline V and J ends were trimmed by 1 base and 7 bases, with 16 bases remaining between them. This CDR3 is built from 16 residues. CDR3 sequence (DNA): TGCGCCAGCAGCCAAGGGCGGGACTCATGGGTCGGGGAGCTGTTTTTT. This encodes CASSQGRDSWVGELFF.

The chain uses TRBV7-8 and TRBJ2-7; unclear D gene. Germline V gene lookup returns CDR1 SGHVS and CDR2 FQNEAQ. This CDR3 region has 14 residues. Trimming left V 3 bases short and J 1 base short, with 10 bases between. Here the CDR3 reads CASSFRGSSYEQYF. DNA for the CDR3: TGTGCCAGCAGCTTCCGTGGCAGTTCCTACGAGCAGTACTTC.

The chain carries TRBV27 and TRBJ2-4, with 7 bases fitting TRBD1. CDR1 and CDR2 from the germline V gene are MNHEY and SMNVEV (reference sequence). This CDR3 region has 18 residues. The V gene end was trimmed by 5 bases and the J gene end by 0 bases; junction bases not matched to a gene: 13. The CDR3 nucleotides read TGTGCCAGCAGTGCGACGCCCGACAGGGCAATAGCCAAAAACATTCAGTACTTC. This sequence encodes CASSATPDRAIAKNIQYF.

The rearrangement joins TRBV9 to TRBJ2-1; 7 positions match TRBD2. The V segment lost 2 bases and the J segment 4 bases; nucleotides outside the gene matches: 6. Germline CDR1 SGDLS, CDR2 YYNGEE. The CDR3 is 15 residues long. As DNA, the CDR3 is TGTGCCAGCAGCGTCGCGGGGGAAATTTACAATGAGCAGTTCTTC. Encoded protein: CASSVAGEIYNEQFF.

The chain couples TRBV28 to TRBJ1-2; D gene ambiguous. With 4 bases removed from V and 5 bases from J, the gap between germline ends came to 11 bases. This CDR3 comprises 13 residues. Germline lookup yields CDR1 MDHEN and CDR2 SYDVKM. CDR3 bases: TGTGCCAGCAGTTACTCTCCCTTTTATGGCTACACCTTC. The encoded protein is CASSYSPFYGYTF.

This clone was detected only a few times. The chain couples TRBV5-4 to TRBJ2-1; 10 bases agree with TRBD1. This CDR3 has 15 residues. Looked up from germline, CDR1 is SGHNT and CDR2 is YYREEE (reference sequence). J lost 6 bases, V lost 5 bases, and 8 bases had no gene match. CDR3 in amino acids: CASSLLGTGVNEQFF. CDR3 DNA: TGTGCCAGCAGTTTACTCGGGACAGGGGTCAATGAGCAGTTCTTC. The full variable domain, its missing parts supplied by reference TRBV5-4 and TRBJ2-1, is ETGVTQSPTHLIKTRGQQVTLRCSSQSGHNTVSWYQQALGQGPQFIFQYYREEENGRGNFPPRFSGLQFPNYSSELNVNALELDDSALYLCASSLLGTGVNEQFFGPGTRLTVL.

The sample holds a few counts of this clone. The chain uses TRBV9 and TRBJ1-2; D call uncertain. The V gene's germline CDR1 is SGDLS and CDR2 YYNGEE. Trimming shortened V by 6 bases and J by 3 bases, and 12 bases separated the two germline ends. There are 13 residues in the CDR3. The CDR3, as DNA: TGTGCCAGCACGGGAGGAGTGGACTATGGCTACACCTTC. This translates into CASTGGVDYGYTF.